This is a list of T cell receptor beta chains from one sample in a study of cytomegalovirus exposure and HLA in healthy donors. Only in-frame clones appear in the TCRdb table, and some are missing; sequencing was by immunoSEQ multiplex PCR. The repertoire holds some 100,000 clones, with about 77% as singletons. Sequencing used PBMCs. These receptors were collected from a woman aged 45 to 65 in good health and CMV-seropositive. Both conserved end residues are part of each CDR3. Fields, in order: clone size, J gene, CDR3 length, V gene, D gene, CDR3 DNA, CDR3 protein. The D gene is left open where the match is weak. Not all rows give a size; the values are once, few, many and, for expanded clones, a class.

medium-sized,TRBJ2-2,15,TRBV6-4,TRBD2,TGTGCCAGCAGTGAACTAGCGGGGGACTCCGGGGAGCTGTTTTTT,CASSELAGDSGELFF
NA,TRBJ2-1,13,TRBV27,NA,TGTGCCAGCAGTTTCCTACTAGAAGGTGAGCAGTTCTTC,CASSFLLEGEQFF
once,TRBJ2-7,13,TRBV19,NA,TGTGCCAGTAGTATTGGCAGGGCAAACGAGCAGTACTTC,CASSIGRANEQYF
NA,TRBJ1-1,16,TRBV19,TRBD1,TGTGCCAGTAGTGTGCGGATCGGACAGGGGAACACTGAAGCTTTCTTT,CASSVRIGQGNTEAFF
NA,TRBJ2-1,19,TRBV7-8,TRBD2,TGTGCCAGCAGCTTAGGGGGGGCAATGGCGGGAGGACCCTTCAATGAGCAGTTCTTC,CASSLGGAMAGGPFNEQFF
NA,TRBJ2-2,15,TRBV5-6,NA,TGTGCCAGCAGTTACCTCGGGAGGAACACCGGGGAGCTGTTTTTT,CASSYLGRNTGELFF
NA,TRBJ2-1,14,TRBV11-2,NA,TGTGCCAGCAGCTTAGACAGGGCCTTCGATGAGCAGTTCTTC,CASSLDRAFDEQFF
NA,TRBJ2-5,15,TRBV2,TRBD2,TGTGCCAGCAGCGCCCCGGGACTAGCGGGCGAGACCCAGTACTTC,CASSAPGLAGETQYF
few,TRBJ1-4,17,TRBV7-9,NA,TGTGCCAGCAGCGACAGCAGGGGTAGGGTAACTAATGAAAAACTGTTTTTT,CASSDSRGRVTNEKLFF
NA,TRBJ2-7,16,TRBV2,TRBD1,TGTGCCAGCAGTGTGTTTAGGCGGACAGGGATGGGCGAGCAGTACTTC,CASSVFRRTGMGEQYF
once,TRBJ1-4,13,TRBV30,NA,TGTGCCTGGGTACAGGGAACTAATGAAAAACTGTTTTTT,CAWVQGTNEKLFF
NA,TRBJ1-4,15,TRBV18,NA,TGTGCCAGCTCACCAGCGGATTCAACTAATGAAAAACTGTTTTTT,CASSPADSTNEKLFF
once,TRBJ1-6,15,TRBV6-1,TRBD1,TGTGCCAGCAGTGCCCAGGGGGCGGAAAATTCACCCCTCCACTTT,CASSAQGAENSPLHF
NA,TRBJ2-2,15,TRBV2,TRBD2,TGTGCCAGCATGAGGAGCGGGGGGTCCACCGGGGAGCTGTTTTTT,CASMRSGGSTGELFF
once,TRBJ2-2,12,TRBV7-9,TRBD2,TGTGCCACTTTTAGCGGGGCCGGGGAGCTGTTTTTT,CATFSGAGELFF
NA,TRBJ1-5,14,TRBV7-9,TRBD1,TGTGCCAGCACAGGGACAGGGGGGAACCAGCCCCAGCATTTT,CASTGTGGNQPQHF
NA,TRBJ1-4,15,TRBV18,TRBD1,TGTGCCAGCCAGAAAACAGGGGATAATAATGAAAAACTGTTTTTT,CASQKTGDNNEKLFF
NA,TRBJ1-4,14,TRBV5-1,TRBD1,TGCGCCAGCTGGACCGGGACAGGGTATGAAAAACTGTTTTTT,CASWTGTGYEKLFF
few,TRBJ1-2,15,TRBV2,TRBD1,TGTGCCAGCAGTGAAGCCTCCAGGGGGCGCCGAGGCTACACCTTC,CASSEASRGRRGYTF
NA,TRBJ1-5,15,TRBV6-1,NA,TGTGCCAGCAGAACCACGGCCAGCGGGAGTCAGCCCCAGCATTTT,CASRTTASGSQPQHF
few,TRBJ2-7,15,TRBV5-4,TRBD2,TGTGCCAGCAGCCGTACTAGCGGGGGGGCGCGGGAGCAGTACTTC,CASSRTSGGAREQYF
NA,TRBJ2-7,15,TRBV13,NA,TGTGCCAGCAGCTTAGGGGGCGAGGGATCCTACGAGCAGTACTTC,CASSLGGEGSYEQYF
NA,TRBJ2-1,14,TRBV5-1,NA,TGCGCCAGCAGCTTACCGTTTCAGGGGAATGAGCAGTTCTTC,CASSLPFQGNEQFF
NA,TRBJ2-1,16,TRBV27,TRBD2,TGTGCCAGCAGCTCCCCAAGGAGCGGGGTAGGGGCTCTACAGTTCTTC,CASSSPRSGVGALQFF
NA,TRBJ1-5,13,TRBV5-1,NA,TGCGCCAGCAGCTGGGGACTAGATCAGCCCCAGCATTTT,CASSWGLDQPQHF
NA,TRBJ1-5,13,TRBV6-1,NA,TGTGCCAGCAGTGTCCTAGAGGATCAGCCCCAGCATTTT,CASSVLEDQPQHF
few,TRBJ1-1,14,TRBV5-8,NA,TGTGCCAGCAGCTTGGACAGGCGCAACACTGAAGCTTTCTTT,CASSLDRRNTEAFF